One sample yielded the 29 T cell receptor beta chains listed below, sequenced in a study of blood T cell repertoires in COVID-19 (dated by TCRdb to 2020 to 2021). The library was built by means of the immunoSEQ multiplex PCR assay. The source is immuneACCESS, and TCRdb retained only in-frame sequences with V and J called. Part of the clones is not carried over; for the studies checked, unresolved V genes explain less than half of this, and the remainder is unexplained. The sample table holds 300,000 or so clones, of which 90% were seen once. The ten largest clonotypes hold around 2.7% of the sample. Sample: PBMCs or T cells enriched from blood (not recorded which). Receptors were obtained from a man in his fifties or sixties who had recovered from COVID-19.

A single count supports this clone. An end of the junction does not agree with germline; a read error may underlie this. CDR3 loop: CASSQLEGAPMDF. The DNA for the CDR3 is TGTGCCAGCAGCCAACTGGAGGGGGCTCCCATGGACTTC. The chain uses TRBV12-3 or TRBV12-4 and TRBJ2-5; the D gene is possibly TRBD1 (7 bases). The CDR3 is 13 residues long.

This clone is a singleton in its sample. V gene TRBV7-8 combines with J gene TRBJ1-5; 8 bases match TRBD1. Germline assignment: CDR1 SGHVS and CDR2 FQNEAQ. CDR3 length: 17 residues. The V gene end was trimmed by 1 base and the J gene end by 4 bases; junction bases not matched to a gene: 9. CDR3 sequence reads: CASSLESRRGRNQPQHF. Here the CDR3 DNA reads TGTGCCAGCAGCTTAGAAAGTCGCAGGGGGCGAAATCAGCCCCAGCATTTT.

The chain links TRBV30 to TRBJ1-1; D not resolved. Per the germline V gene, CDR1 is GTSNPN and CDR2 is SVGIG (reference sequence). Trimming left V 7 bases short and J 0 bases short, with 9 bases between. CDR3 size: 12 residues. The CDR3 DNA follows: TGTGCCTCCGGGAACATGAACACTGAAGCTTTCTTT. It translates to CASGNMNTEAFF.

The chain is built from TRBV5-4 and TRBJ1-2; D is unresolved. The CDR3 runs 12 residues. The germline V gene has CDR1 SGHNT and CDR2 YYREEE (reference sequence). With 4 bases removed from V and 2 bases from J, the gap between germline ends came to 6 bases. This chain's CDR3 is CASSPNNYGYTF. The CDR3 region has the DNA TGTGCCAGCAGCCCTAACAACTATGGCTACACCTTC.

The rearrangement joins TRBV4-2 to TRBJ1-2; D is unresolved. The CDR3 covers 16 residues. V was trimmed by 0 bases and J by 3 bases, leaving 14 bases between them. Per the germline V gene, CDR1 is LGHNA and CDR2 is YNFKEQ. CDR3 nucleotide sequence: TGTGCCAGCAGCCAAGAAGTAGCCCCGGTCGACTATGGCTACACCTTC. It translates to CASSQEVAPVDYGYTF.

This clone has more than one count but fewer than ten. CDR3 DNA: TGTGCCAGCAGTTACGGGGACAGTGAAGCTTTCTTT. Translated: CASSYGDSEAFF. The chain carries TRBV6-6 and TRBJ1-1; 7 nucleotides match TRBD1. This CDR3 has 12 residues. CDR1 is MNHNY and CDR2 is SVGAGI in the germline V gene (reference sequence). V lost 2 bases to trimming and J lost 7 bases; unmatched junction nucleotides: 1.

The chain combines TRBV19 with TRBJ2-5, with 8 bases lining up with TRBD1. The length of the CDR3 is 14 residues. Trimming removed 6 bases from V and 4 bases from J; junction bases left unmatched: 7. The germline V gene has CDR1 LNHDA and CDR2 SQIVND (reference sequence). CDR3 loop: CASRTGGSGETQYF. For the CDR3, the DNA is TGTGCCAGTAGAACAGGGGGGTCTGGAGAGACCCAGTACTTC. The full variable domain, completed using reference TRBV19 and TRBJ2-5, is DGGITQSPKYLFRKEGQNVTLSCEQNLNHDAMYWYRQDPGQGLRLIYYSQIVNDFQKGDIAEGYSVSREKKESFPLTVTSAQKNPTAFYLCASRTGGSGETQYFGPGTRLLVL.

V and J are TRBV11-2 and TRBJ1-6, with TRBD1 matching 12 bases. Germline V gene data show CDR1 as SGHAT and CDR2 as FQNNGV. Trimming cost V 3 bases and J 12 bases; bases outside gene matches: 3. This CDR3 is 14 amino acids long. CDR3 nucleotides: TGTGCCAGCAGCTTGGGGACAGGGGGCTTACCCCTCCACTTT. Its translation is CASSLGTGGLPLHF.

The gene calls are TRBV19 and TRBJ1-5; D is unclear. The V and J ends lost 2 bases and 2 bases respectively, with 13 bases between them. Per germline, CDR1 LNHDA and CDR2 SQIVND (reference sequence). The CDR3 is 16 amino acids. The CDR3 nucleotides are TGTGCCAGTAGTATAAGTTTAGGGAGTGGCAATCAGCCCCAGCATTTT. Translation gives CASSISLGSGNQPQHF. The full variable domain, rest sourced from reference TRBV19 and TRBJ1-5, is DGGITQSPKYLFRKEGQNVTLSCEQNLNHDAMYWYRQDPGQGLRLIYYSQIVNDFQKGDIAEGYSVSREKKESFPLTVTSAQKNPTAFYLCASSISLGSGNQPQHFGDGTRLSIL.

This rearrangement joins TRBV5-6 to TRBJ2-4; D is uncertain. Germline CDR1 and CDR2: SGHDT and YYEEEE. With 0 bases removed from V and 0 bases from J, the gap between germline ends came to 4 bases. CDR3 length equals 14 residues. CDR3 sequence (DNA): TGTGCCAGCAGCTTGGTAGTAGCCAAAAACATTCAGTACTTC. Protein: CASSLVVAKNIQYF.

V and J are TRBV19 and TRBJ1-4, with no clear D. The CDR3 totals 15 residues. The V end was cut by 3 bases, the J end by 4 bases, with 12 bases between. CDR1 and CDR2 from the germline V gene are LNHDA and SQIVND (reference sequence). The CDR3 spells CASSISSGINEKLFF. CDR3 bases: TGTGCCAGTAGTATCAGTTCGGGAATTAATGAAAAACTGTTTTTT.

CDR3 protein: CASSYSTSGAGELFF. The CDR3 DNA sequence: TGTGCCAGCAGTTACTCGACTAGCGGGGCCGGGGAGCTGTTTTTT. The chain is built from TRBV6-5 and TRBJ2-2; 11 positions match TRBD2. CDR3 length: 15 amino acids. J was trimmed by 6 bases and V by 0 bases; bases with no gene match: 0. Germline-derived CDR1 and CDR2 are MNHEY and SVGAGI.

This chain uses TRBV19 with TRBJ2-1; weak D call: TRBD2 (6 bases). Germline assignment: CDR1 LNHDA and CDR2 SQIVND (reference sequence). V was shortened by 3 bases and J by 2 bases, with 17 bases between the two germline ends. CDR3 length equals 17 residues. The CDR3 reads CASSIGGLAGAYNEQFF. In DNA, the CDR3 is TGTGCCAGTAGTATTGGGGGACTTGCCGGAGCCTACAATGAGCAGTTCTTC.

Concerning this clone: Distinct nucleotide sequences in the sample also encode this CDR3. The chain uses TRBV7-2 and TRBJ2-5; 8 nucleotides agree with TRBD2. The CDR3 extends over 18 amino acids. Looked up from germline, CDR1 is SGHTA and CDR2 is FQGNSA. The trim removed 5 bases at V and 3 bases at J, leaving 17 bases unmatched. CDR3 sequence (DNA): TGTGCCAGCAGCCCCTCTAGCGCGGGGGGCCGATTCAAAGAGACCCAGTACTTC. As protein: CASSPSSAGGRFKETQYF.

In its sample, this clone was seen many times. The chain links TRBV9 to TRBJ2-2; a weak D match, TRBD2 (5 bases). This CDR3 region has 16 residues. CDR1 SGDLS and CDR2 YYNGEE come from the germline V gene. The V and J ends lost 2 bases and 4 bases respectively, with 15 bases between them. CDR3 bases: TGTGCCAGCAGCGTGGCCGGGGTAACGCGCACCGGGGAGCTGTTTTTT. This sequence encodes CASSVAGVTRTGELFF. The variable domain in full, completed from reference TRBV9 and TRBJ2-2, reads DSGVTQTPKHLITATGQRVTLRCSPRSGDLSVYWYQQSLDQGLQFLIQYYNGEERAKGNILERFSAQQFPDLHSELNLSSLELGDSALYFCASSVAGVTRTGELFFGEGSRLTVL.

The rearrangement links TRBV7-9 to TRBJ1-6; tentatively, D is TRBD1 (5 bases). Germline V gene sequence: CDR1 SEHNR, CDR2 FQNEAQ (reference sequence). The CDR3 length is 14 residues. V lost 5 bases, J lost 10 bases, and 15 bases lay in between. The DNA of the CDR3 is TGTGCCAGCAGCCTGGACCAGGGCTCATCACCCCTCCACTTT. It encodes CASSLDQGSSPLHF.

The V and J genes are TRBV19 and TRBJ1-1, with D tentatively TRBD1 (5 bases). The V gene lost 5 bases and the J gene lost 1 base, with 8 bases spanning the gap. Germline-derived CDR1 and CDR2 are LNHDA and SQIVND (reference sequence). The CDR3 has 13 amino acids. CDR3 sequence (DNA): TGTGCCAGTAGTCCCAGGGAGAACACTGAAGCTTTCTTT. Protein product: CASSPRENTEAFF.

The rearrangement links TRBV6-5 to TRBJ1-2; D not certain. The CDR3 runs to 14 residues. Germline V lookup: CDR1 MNHEY, CDR2 SVGAGI. V dropped 2 bases and J dropped 4 bases, with 11 bases sitting between them. CDR3 in amino acids: CASSYAGSTYGYTF. CDR3 sequence (DNA): TGTGCCAGCAGTTACGCGGGCTCTACCTATGGCTACACCTTC.

This chain links TRBV24-1 with TRBJ2-1; D remains ambiguous. Per the germline V gene, CDR1 is KGHDR and CDR2 is SFDVKD. The CDR3 totals 16 residues. Trimming left V 3 bases short and J 5 bases short, with 16 bases between. CDR3 in amino acids: CATSDPRPTLNNEQFF. The CDR3, as DNA: TGTGCCACCAGTGATCCTAGACCTACCCTAAACAATGAGCAGTTCTTC.

The V gene is TRBV7-8, the J gene TRBJ1-5; 7 nucleotides line up with TRBD1. CDR3 length equals 13 residues. J gave up 4 bases and V 5 bases, and 2 bases lay outside the gene matches. Per the germline V gene, CDR1 is SGHVS and CDR2 is FQNEAQ. The DNA of the CDR3 is TGTGCCAGCAGCACGACAGGGAATCAGCCCCAGCATTTT. Protein: CASSTTGNQPQHF. Complete variable domain (other parts from reference TRBV7-8 and TRBJ1-5): GAGVSQSPRYKVAKRGQDVALRCDPISGHVSLFWYQQALGQGPEFLTYFQNEAQLDKSGLPSDRFFAERPEGSVSTLKIQRTQQEDSAVYLCASSTTGNQPQHFGDGTRLSIL.

The chain combines TRBV25-1 with TRBJ1-2, with 9 bases matching TRBD1. There are 14 residues in the CDR3. V was clipped by 7 bases and J by 8 bases; unmatched bases: 11. Germline CDR1 MGHDK, CDR2 SYGVNS. CDR3 loop: CASKKTGGVEGYTF. The CDR3 DNA is TGTGCCAGCAAAAAAACAGGGGGCGTCGAGGGCTACACCTTC.

The chain couples TRBV5-6 to TRBJ2-7; the match to TRBD1 covers 8 bases. The junction had 7 bases not matched to a gene; V was cut back by 1 base and J by 7 bases. This CDR3 has 14 amino acids. Germline V CDR1 and CDR2: SGHDT, YYEEEE. The CDR3 DNA is TGTGCCAGCAGCTTGAGACAGGGGATGAGGGAGCAGTACTTC. Protein product: CASSLRQGMREQYF.

The V call is TRBV19, the J call TRBJ2-7; tentative D call: TRBD2 (10 bases). Germline V CDR1 and CDR2: LNHDA, SQIVND (reference sequence). CDR3 size: 18 residues. Trimming shortened V by 4 bases and J by 0 bases, and 22 bases separated the two germline ends. The CDR3 region has the DNA TGTGCCAGTAGTAAGGGACAGGGAGCTAGCGGGAGCTCCTACGAGCAGTACTTC. This gives the protein CASSKGQGASGSSYEQYF.

The chain joins TRBV6-5 to TRBJ2-1, with TRBD2 as a possible D gene (6 bases). Germline assignment: CDR1 MNHEY and CDR2 SVGAGI. Trimming removed 11 bases at V and 7 bases at J, with 12 bases between. The CDR3 length is 11 residues. In nucleotides, the CDR3 is TGTGCCGGCACTGGGGGGAATGAGCAGTTCTTC. Protein product: CAGTGGNEQFF.

This clone has only one observation. The chain joins TRBV4-1 to TRBJ2-1; possibly TRBD2 for D (6 bases). The V end lost 3 bases, the J end lost 9 bases, and 15 bases lay between the germline ends. Germline V CDR1 and CDR2: MGHRA, YSYEKL. The CDR3 has 14 residues. Written as DNA, the CDR3 is TGCGCCAGCAGCCACCCTGGGCAGGGAGGTGAGCAGTTCTTC. Amino acids: CASSHPGQGGEQFF.

The rearrangement links TRBV11-3 to TRBJ2-1, with TRBD1 as a possible D gene (6 bases). Germline V CDR1 and CDR2: SGHNT, YENEEA. The V gene lost 6 bases and the J gene lost 5 bases, with 17 bases spanning the gap. The CDR3 consists of 15 residues. DNA for the CDR3: TGTGCCAGCAGTTTACGCACGGACAGACACAATGAGCAGTTCTTC. Its protein is CASSLRTDRHNEQFF.

The chain is built from TRBV10-3 and TRBJ2-7; D remains ambiguous. The V gene lost 3 bases and the J gene lost 0 bases, with 3 bases spanning the gap. The CDR3 loop spans 12 amino acids. The germline V gene encodes CDR1 ENHRY and CDR2 SYGVKD. CDR3 protein: CAISDSSYEQYF. CDR3 bases: TGTGCCATCAGTGACAGCTCCTACGAGCAGTACTTC.

The chain joins TRBV20-1 to TRBJ2-5; no firm D call. The CDR3 spans 10 residues. Per germline, CDR1 DFQATT and CDR2 SNEGSKA (reference sequence). V lost 6 bases and J 5 bases, leaving 7 bases between the germline ends. The CDR3 is CSAPRETQYF. In DNA form, the CDR3 reads TGCAGTGCCCCTAGGGAGACCCAGTACTTC.

The chain links TRBV7-9 to TRBJ2-7; 8 bases align to TRBD1. The CDR3 loop spans 14 amino acids. Losses at the gene ends were 3 bases for V and 2 bases for J; bases not matched to a gene: 3. CDR1 is SEHNR, CDR2 FQNEAQ, per germline (reference sequence). The CDR3 bases are TGTGCCAGCAGCTTGCAGGGGGCCCCCTACGAGCAGTACTTC. It codes for CASSLQGAPYEQYF. The full variable domain, with the rest looked up from reference TRBV7-9 and TRBJ2-7, is DTGVSQNPRHKITKRGQNVTFRCDPISEHNRLYWYRQTLGQGPEFLTYFQNEAQLEKSRLLSDRFSAERPKGSFSTLEIQRTEQGDSAMYLCASSLQGAPYEQYFGPGTRLTVT.